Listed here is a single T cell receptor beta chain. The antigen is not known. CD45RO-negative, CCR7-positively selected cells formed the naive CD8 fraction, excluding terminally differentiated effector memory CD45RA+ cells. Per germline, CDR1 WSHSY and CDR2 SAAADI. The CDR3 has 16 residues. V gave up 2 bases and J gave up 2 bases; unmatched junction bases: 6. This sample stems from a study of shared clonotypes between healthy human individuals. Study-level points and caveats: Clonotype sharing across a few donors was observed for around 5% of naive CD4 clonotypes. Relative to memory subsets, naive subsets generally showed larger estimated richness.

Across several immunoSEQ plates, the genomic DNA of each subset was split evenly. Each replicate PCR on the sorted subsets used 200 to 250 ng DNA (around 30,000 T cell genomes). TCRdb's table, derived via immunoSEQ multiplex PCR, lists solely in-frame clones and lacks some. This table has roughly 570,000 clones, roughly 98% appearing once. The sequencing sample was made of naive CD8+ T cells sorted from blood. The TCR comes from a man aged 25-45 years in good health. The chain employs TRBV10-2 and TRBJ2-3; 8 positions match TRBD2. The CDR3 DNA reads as TGCGCCAGCAGTGAGCCCCTAGCGGGCAACACAGATACGCAGTATTTT. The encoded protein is CASSEPLAGNTDTQYF.